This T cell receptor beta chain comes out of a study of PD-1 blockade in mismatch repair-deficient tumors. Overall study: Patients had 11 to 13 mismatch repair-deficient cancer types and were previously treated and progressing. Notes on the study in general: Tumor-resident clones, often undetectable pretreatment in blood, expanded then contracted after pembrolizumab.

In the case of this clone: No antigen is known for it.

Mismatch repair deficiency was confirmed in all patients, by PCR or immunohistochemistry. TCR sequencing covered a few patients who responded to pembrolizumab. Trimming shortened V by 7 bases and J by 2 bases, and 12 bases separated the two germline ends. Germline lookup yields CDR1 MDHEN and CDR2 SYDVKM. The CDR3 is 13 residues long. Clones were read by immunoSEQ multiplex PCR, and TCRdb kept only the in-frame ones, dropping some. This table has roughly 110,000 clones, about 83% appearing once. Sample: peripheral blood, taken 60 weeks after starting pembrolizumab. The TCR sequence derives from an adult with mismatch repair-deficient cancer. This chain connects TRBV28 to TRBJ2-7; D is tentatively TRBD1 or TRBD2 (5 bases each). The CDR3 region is CASTSGTTYEQYF. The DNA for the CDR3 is TGTGCCAGCACTTCCGGGACCACCTACGAGCAGTACTTC.